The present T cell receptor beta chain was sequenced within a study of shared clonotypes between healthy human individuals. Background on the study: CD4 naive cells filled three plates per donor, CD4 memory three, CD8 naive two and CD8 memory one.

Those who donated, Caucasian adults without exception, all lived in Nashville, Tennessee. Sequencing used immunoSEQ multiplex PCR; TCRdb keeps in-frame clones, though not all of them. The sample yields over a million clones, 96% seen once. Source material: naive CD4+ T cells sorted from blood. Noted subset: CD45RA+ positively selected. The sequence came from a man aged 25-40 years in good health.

The CDR3: CASTPTGRNTGELFF. CDR3 bases: TGTGCCAGTACCCCGACAGGGAGGAACACCGGGGAGCTGTTTTTT. The chain has TRBV19 and TRBJ2-2; 7 bases are shared with TRBD1. Germline loops: CDR1 LNHDA, CDR2 SQIVND (reference sequence). The CDR3 totals 15 residues. V gave up 7 bases and J gave up 1 base; unmatched junction bases: 6.